Shown below are 21 T cell receptor beta chains from a single sample sequenced in a study of CD8+CD57+ T cells in acquired aplastic anemia. Investigators profiled TCR beta VDJ and CDR3 from genomic DNA template. TCRdb re-analysed the reads in MiXCR, keeping a single row per CDR3 protein. The top ten hold roughly 50% of the sample, which has some 200,000 distinct CDR3 sequences, approximately 60% seen once. Patients included in sequencing had previously demonstrated CD8+CD57+ cell expansion by flow cytometry. The sequenced sample was sorted CD4+, CD8+, or CD8+CD57+ T cells (not recorded which) from PBMCs. Source of these receptors: a human donor with aplastic anemia.

A single count supports this clonotype. V gene TRBV2 combines with J gene TRBJ2-4, with TRBD2 matching over 13 bases. This CDR3 spans 19 amino acids. V gave up 6 bases and J gave up 0 bases; unmatched junction bases: 11. In germline, CDR1 is SNHLY, CDR2 FYNNEI. The CDR3 spells CASSVGTSGDPLAKNIQYF. As DNA, the CDR3 is TGTGCCAGCAGCGTAGGGACTAGCGGGGACCCGCTAGCCAAAAACATTCAGTACTTC.

The chain is built from TRBV5-5 and TRBJ2-2; D is uncertain. Germline CDR1 SGHKS, CDR2 YYEKEE (reference sequence). The CDR3 is 11 amino acids. V lost 4 bases and J 7 bases, leaving 5 bases between the germline ends. The CDR3 coding sequence is TGTGCCAGCAGCATTATCGGGGAGCTGTTTTTT. This gives the protein CASSIIGELFF.

V and J are TRBV19 and TRBJ1-1, with D perhaps matching TRBD1 (6 bases). Per the germline V gene, CDR1 is LNHDA and CDR2 is SQIVND (reference sequence). The CDR3 extends over 14 amino acids. V lost 5 bases and J lost 1, with 11 bases in between. CDR3 sequence (DNA): TGTGCCAGTAGTTTAACAGGGTGGAACACTGAAGCTTTCTTT. Translating it yields CASSLTGWNTEAFF.

The chain combines TRBV19 with TRBJ1-6, with TRBD1 matching over 10 bases. The germline V gene encodes CDR1 LNHDA and CDR2 SQIVND (reference sequence). After removal of 6 bases from V and 7 bases from J, the junction contained 3 bases not matched to a gene. There are 14 residues in the CDR3. The CDR3 sequence is CASRMGQGNSPLHF. The CDR3 coding sequence is TGTGCCAGTAGAATGGGACAGGGGAATTCACCCCTCCACTTT. The variable domain in full, completed from reference TRBV19 and TRBJ1-6, reads DGGITQSPKYLFRKEGQNVTLSCEQNLNHDAMYWYRQDPGQGLRLIYYSQIVNDFQKGDIAEGYSVSREKKESFPLTVTSAQKNPTAFYLCASRMGQGNSPLHFGNGTRLTVT.

The chain links TRBV5-1 to TRBJ2-7, with D possibly being TRBD1 (6 bases). The germline gives CDR1 SGHRS, CDR2 YFSETQ. The V gene lost 1 base and the J gene lost 6 bases, with 11 bases spanning the gap. The CDR3 is 13 residues long. DNA of the CDR3: TGCGCCAGCAGCTTGAAAGGGGGTTCCGAGCAGTACTTC. Translating gives CASSLKGGSEQYF.

The rearrangement links TRBV2 to TRBJ2-7; no firm D call. Germline V gene data show CDR1 as SNHLY and CDR2 as FYNNEI. V shed 4 bases and J shed 4 bases, with 11 bases lying between them. The CDR3 is 13 amino acids. The CDR3, as DNA: TGTGCCAGCAGTGGAGTAGCCTCGTACGAGCAGTACTTC. Its protein product is CASSGVASYEQYF.

On this clonotype itself: The junction departs from the called germline gene at one end, perhaps through a read error. The J gene is TRBJ1-2, the V gene TRBV10-3, with a tentative D call TRBD1 (6 bases). CDR3 length equals 19 residues. CDR1 is ENHRY, CDR2 SYGVKD, per germline. The CDR3 DNA reads as TGTGCCAGCAGTTACTCGACCTCGACACCCGTGACAGGCCCCGGTGGCTACACCTTC. Amino acid sequence: CASSYSTSTPVTGPGGYTF.

Worth noting for this clonotype: This likely comes from a read error, as the CDR3 has no conserved phenylalanine or tryptophan at its end. CDR3 protein: CSVAQGDYGYTL. The DNA of the CDR3 is TGCAGCGTTGCACAGGGGGACTATGGCTACACCCTC. This sequence joins TRBV29-1 and TRBJ1-2, with 8 positions matching TRBD1. Trimming cost V 4 bases and J 3 bases; bases outside gene matches: 1. The germline V gene encodes CDR1 SQVTM and CDR2 ANQGSEA. The CDR3 sequence is 12 residues long.

The chain joins TRBV2 to TRBJ1-1; D call uncertain. The CDR3 runs to 13 residues. In germline, CDR1 is SNHLY, CDR2 FYNNEI. V lost 4 bases and J 1 base, leaving 7 bases between the germline ends. The CDR3 here is CASSGGRNTEAFF. Written as DNA, the CDR3 is TGTGCCAGCAGTGGGGGTAGGAACACTGAAGCTTTCTTT.

A single count supports this clonotype. The chain employs TRBV14 and TRBJ2-5, with 10 bases identical to TRBD1. The CDR3 loop spans 16 amino acids. Germline V gene sequence: CDR1 SGHDN, CDR2 FVKESK. Trimming at V came to 1 base and at J to 5 bases, leaving 7 bases not matched to a gene. CDR3 sequence reads: CASSQARDRGGETQYF. CDR3 DNA sequence: TGTGCCAGCAGCCAAGCCCGGGACAGGGGCGGGGAGACCCAGTACTTC.

The chain couples TRBV5-1 to TRBJ2-1; D not resolved. The germline V and J ends were trimmed by 2 bases and 4 bases, with 4 bases remaining between them. The CDR3 sequence is 12 residues long. In germline, CDR1 is SGHRS, CDR2 YFSETQ. In nucleotides, the CDR3 is TGCGCCAGCAGCTTAGAGTACAATGAGCAGTTCTTC. This encodes CASSLEYNEQFF.

The chain combines TRBV6-1 with TRBJ1-4, with 9 bases aligning to TRBD1. Germline V gene data show CDR1 as MNHNS and CDR2 as SASEGT. V was clipped by 5 bases and J by 6 bases; unmatched bases: 7. The CDR3 consists of 15 residues. The CDR3 sequence: CASSPVGQGDEKLFF. The CDR3 coding sequence is TGTGCCAGCAGTCCGGTGGGACAGGGAGATGAAAAACTGTTTTTT.

The rearrangement uses TRBV5-4 and TRBJ2-5, with TRBD1 as a possible D gene (6 bases). The germline CDR1 and CDR2 sequences are SGHNT and YYREEE (reference sequence). The CDR3 is made up of 13 amino acids. Trimming pared 5 bases from V and 2 bases from J, leaving 10 bases between. DNA for the CDR3: TGTGCCAGCAGACAGGGTGGGCAAGAGACCCAGTACTTC. Protein sequence: CASRQGGQETQYF.

V is TRBV20-1 and J is TRBJ1-5; no clear D. The CDR3 is 12 amino acids. The ends were cut back, 1 base at V and 4 bases at J, with 5 bases in the middle. Germline loops: CDR1 DFQATT, CDR2 SNEGSKA (reference sequence). This CDR3 is CSARAQNQPQHF. The CDR3 DNA follows: TGCAGTGCTAGAGCTCAGAATCAGCCCCAGCATTTT.

V is TRBV11-1 and J is TRBJ1-2; no clear D. CDR1 is SGHAT, CDR2 FQDESV, per germline (reference sequence). V lost 1 base, J lost 7 bases, and 10 bases lay in between. This CDR3 region has 13 residues. CDR3 in amino acids: CASSLDEDRGYTF. The CDR3 region has the DNA TGTGCCAGCAGCTTAGACGAGGATCGTGGCTACACCTTC.

The chain combines TRBV5-1 with TRBJ1-2, with 7 bases matching TRBD1. J lost 1 base, V lost 0 bases, and 6 bases had no gene match. Per the germline V gene, CDR1 is SGHRS and CDR2 is YFSETQ. CDR3 length: 16 residues. CDR3 residues: CASSLAGGTDNYGYTF. The CDR3 DNA follows: TGCGCCAGCAGCTTGGCCGGCGGGACAGATAACTATGGCTACACCTTC.

This clonotype was detected once. The chain combines TRBV7-4 with TRBJ1-1; D gene unclear. Per germline, CDR1 SGHVT and CDR2 SQSDAQ. This CDR3 spans 14 amino acids. Trimming left V 5 bases short and J 1 base short, with 11 bases between. The CDR3 DNA follows: TGTGCCAGCAGCGCACTAAGAGAGAACACTGAAGCTTTCTTT. This translates into CASSALRENTEAFF.

The chain is built from TRBV7-2 and TRBJ1-5; the D gene is possibly TRBD1 (6 bases). V lost 10 bases to trimming and J lost 2 bases, with 18 bases between them. This CDR3 region has 15 residues. The germline V gene has CDR1 SGHTA and CDR2 FQGNSA. CDR3 in amino acids: CAIGFAGARNQPQHF. CDR3 bases: TGTGCCATCGGCTTTGCAGGGGCGCGCAATCAGCCCCAGCATTTT.

Points on this clonotype: At one boundary the junction diverges from the germline segment, which might be a read error. The gene calls are TRBV7-2 and TRBJ2-5; 11 nucleotides line up with TRBD2. This CDR3 spans 14 amino acids. Germline V lookup: CDR1 SGHTA, CDR2 FQGNSA. CDR3 amino acids: CASTLAGGWETQDF. The CDR3 region has the DNA TGTGCCAGCACCTTAGCGGGGGGGTGGGAGACCCAGGACTTC.

This clonotype was detected many times. The CDR3 sequence is CASRRGTGGFYEQYF. Here the CDR3 DNA reads TGTGCCAGCAGACGCGGGACAGGGGGCTTCTACGAGCAGTACTTC. The V gene is TRBV12-3 or TRBV12-4, the J gene TRBJ2-7; 12 nucleotides agree with TRBD1. CDR3 length: 15 residues. V lost 6 bases, J lost 3 bases, and 6 bases stayed unmatched.

In this sample, this clonotype turned up once. The chain links TRBV19 to TRBJ2-1, with TRBD2 identical over 7 bases. The trim removed 6 bases at V and 0 bases at J, leaving 8 bases unmatched. The CDR3 runs to 16 residues. Germline V gene lookup returns CDR1 LNHDA and CDR2 SQIVND (reference sequence). CDR3 nucleotides: TGTGCCAGTAGCTTTGGCGGGAGAAGCTCCTACAATGAGCAGTTCTTC. As protein: CASSFGGRSSYNEQFF.